This T cell receptor beta chain was found in a study of shared clonotypes between healthy human individuals. From germline, CDR1 is SGHRS and CDR2 YFSETQ. The V segment lost 4 bases and the J segment 8 bases; nucleotides outside the gene matches: 13. This CDR3 is 16 amino acids long. For this clone: Its antigen remains unknown.

Profiling relied on immunoSEQ multiplex PCR, and the TCRdb table lists in-frame clones only, not all of them. The sample includes under 550,000 clones, 90% to 97% seen only once; the top ten take about 0.054%. General study findings and limits: The study drew on few donors, limiting represented genetic and exposure-history diversity. The naive CD4 repertoires of a few donors were compared, and approximately 5% of clonotypes were shared. Rarefaction exposed incomplete sorted-subset sequencing despite large depth.

This clonotype originated in a woman younger than 45 in good health. The sequenced sample consisted of naive CD4+ T cells sorted from blood. Subset denoted: CD45RA+ positively selected. The chain combines TRBV5-1 with TRBJ2-1, with TRBD1 matching 9 bases. The DNA for the CDR3 is TGCGCCAGCAGCGCCGGGACAGGGATCGAAGCCGATGAGCAGTTCTTC. It encodes CASSAGTGIEADEQFF.